Shown below are 9 T cell receptor beta chains from a single sample sequenced in a study of T cells and copy number aberrations in small-cell lung cancer. Sequencing was performed with immunoSEQ multiplex PCR; in TCRdb, only in-frame clones are kept and a portion is missing. The sample has 7,500 to 10,000 clones; roughly 85% are singletons. The sample was normal tissue next to the tumor. These TCRs come from a man aged 60 to 69 with small cell lung cancer.

J is TRBJ1-5 and V is TRBV7-2, with D perhaps TRBD1 (5 bases). V gave up 3 bases and J gave up 7 bases, with 13 bases separating them. Germline V gene lookup returns CDR1 SGHTA and CDR2 FQGNSA. There are 14 residues in the CDR3. The CDR3 bases are TGTGCCAGCAGCTTTACCGGGACGACACAGCCCCAGCATTTT. The encoded protein is CASSFTGTTQPQHF. Together with reference TRBV7-2 and TRBJ1-5, the CDR3 gives the full variable domain: GAGVSQSPSNKVTEKGKDVELRCDPISGHTALYWYRQSLGQGLEFLIYFQGNSAPDKSGLPSDRFSAERTGGSVSTLTIQRTQQEDSAVYLCASSFTGTTQPQHFGDGTRLSIL.

The sample holds one count of this clone. V and J are TRBV19 and TRBJ2-2; TRBD1 agrees at 11 bases. V gave up 6 bases and J gave up 4 bases; unmatched junction bases: 4. Looked up from germline, CDR1 is LNHDA and CDR2 is SQIVND (reference sequence). The CDR3 is made up of 15 amino acids. The CDR3 nucleotides are TGTGCCAGTAGCCGGACAGGGGGCACCACCGGGGAGCTGTTTTTT. Translating it yields CASSRTGGTTGELFF. The full variable domain, its missing parts supplied by reference TRBV19 and TRBJ2-2, is DGGITQSPKYLFRKEGQNVTLSCEQNLNHDAMYWYRQDPGQGLRLIYYSQIVNDFQKGDIAEGYSVSREKKESFPLTVTSAQKNPTAFYLCASSRTGGTTGELFFGEGSRLTVL.

The chain couples TRBV4-1 to TRBJ1-2; D uncertain. V shed 0 bases and J shed 6 bases, with 17 bases lying between them. The CDR3 is 16 amino acids. Germline V lookup: CDR1 MGHRA, CDR2 YSYEKL. CDR3 sequence reads: CASSQEALGSINGYTF. The CDR3, as DNA: TGCGCCAGCAGCCAAGAGGCCTTGGGTTCCATCAATGGCTACACCTTC.

The chain combines TRBV20-1 with TRBJ2-3; D unresolved. V shed 5 bases and J shed 1 base, with 4 bases lying between them. Per germline, CDR1 DFQATT and CDR2 SNEGSKA (reference sequence). This CDR3 has 11 residues. The CDR3: CSAEGTDTQYF. The CDR3 nucleotides are TGCAGTGCTGAAGGCACAGATACGCAGTATTTT.

This clone has just a few counts. This rearrangement joins TRBV15 to TRBJ2-1; 7 nucleotides align to TRBD2. Looked up from germline, CDR1 is LNHNV and CDR2 is YYDKDF (reference sequence). V lost 1 base, J lost 10 bases, and 4 bases stayed unmatched. The CDR3 is 13 residues long. This CDR3 reads CATSRAGGVEQFF. The DNA of the CDR3 is TGTGCCACCAGCAGAGCGGGAGGAGTAGAGCAGTTCTTC.

This chain connects TRBV5-1 to TRBJ2-1; 11 nucleotides line up with TRBD2. With 2 bases clipped from V and 5 bases from J, the junction kept 6 bases outside the gene matches. Looked up from germline, CDR1 is SGHRS and CDR2 is YFSETQ. The CDR3 runs 16 residues. The CDR3 here is CASSFTGTSGDNEQFF. In DNA, the CDR3 is TGCGCCAGCAGCTTTACCGGGACTAGCGGTGACAATGAGCAGTTCTTC.

This clone occurred a few times. The V call is TRBV6-4, the J call TRBJ2-1, with 12 bases identical to TRBD2. Germline V lookup: CDR1 MRHNA, CDR2 SNTAGT. This CDR3 spans 14 amino acids. V was pared by 5 bases and J by 7 bases, with 3 bases of the junction left unmatched. DNA for the CDR3: TGTGCCAGCAGTTCCGGGACTAGCGGGAATGAGCAGTTCTTC. Its protein product is CASSSGTSGNEQFF.

V gene TRBV30 combines with J gene TRBJ1-1; a possible D gene is TRBD1 (5 bases). The V gene's germline CDR1 is GTSNPN and CDR2 SVGIG (reference sequence). CDR3 size: 15 residues. V lost 1 base to trimming and J lost 3 bases, with 15 bases between them. CDR3 nucleotides: TGTGCCTGGAGTGGGAGGGTGGGGCTGGACACTGAAGCTTTCTTT. It codes for CAWSGRVGLDTEAFF.

The chain links TRBV11-3 to TRBJ2-3; 8 positions agree with TRBD1. The V gene end was trimmed by 7 bases and the J gene end by 2 bases; junction bases not matched to a gene: 2. Germline lookup yields CDR1 SGHNT and CDR2 YENEEA. The CDR3 has 13 amino acids. Here the CDR3 DNA reads TGTGCCAGCAAGGACAGGGCCACAGATACGCAGTATTTT. Translated, it gives CASKDRATDTQYF.